The clone carrying this T cell receptor (beta chain) has a handful of counts. Trimming stripped 1 base from V and 4 bases from J, with 13 bases between. Germline V CDR1 and CDR2: SEHNR, FQNEAQ (reference sequence). The CDR3 runs 15 residues. This sample is part of a study of blood T cell repertoires in COVID-19. Generated by immunoSEQ multiplex PCR, the TCRdb table keeps only in-frame clones and is missing some. The sample consists of 250,000 to 300,000 clones, nearly 90% of them appearing once. Sample: peripheral blood. The chain recombines TRBV7-9 with TRBJ1-2, with D perhaps TRBD1 (5 bases). The receptor was isolated from a woman in her 30s with COVID-19, enrolled during active disease. In DNA form, the CDR3 reads TGTGCCAGCAGCTTAGATCAGGGTTGGGGCTATGGCTACACCTTC. Translated, it gives CASSLDQGWGYGYTF.